Below, 18 T cell receptor beta chains from the same sample are listed, as sequenced in a study of identical twins (dated by TCRdb to about 2016). The library was prepared using 5' RACE. Sequencing used an Illumina HiSeq 2000. TCRdb trimmed the raw reads at Q25, called clones with MiXCR and kept productive beta chains. Every CDR3 protein is listed once, alongside the most common genes and DNA of its rows. Counted in this sample were over 200,000 distinct CDR3 sequences; 5.5% to 7.5% of them appeared once. The ten top clones hold about 14% of the sample. This same sample was also part of a study on T cells expressing NK-cell markers.

The sequencing sample was made of CD8+ T cells sorted from blood. These TCRs come from a young woman in good health.

The V gene is TRBV5-8, the J gene TRBJ2-7; 9 positions agree with TRBD1. V trimming: 7 bases; J trimming: 2 bases; junction bases outside the gene matches: 7. Germline V gene data show CDR1 as SGHTS and CDR2 as YDEGEE. CDR3 length: 14 amino acids. For the CDR3, the DNA is TGTGCCAGCCGGATAGACAGGGGGACCTACGAGCAGTACTTC. It encodes CASRIDRGTYEQYF.

The sample holds a few counts of this clonotype. The genes are TRBV20-1 and TRBJ2-7; 7 positions match TRBD1. The germline CDR1 and CDR2 sequences are DFQATT and SNEGSKA (reference sequence). V was pared by 6 bases and J by 3 bases, with 11 bases of the junction left unmatched. This CDR3 is built from 14 residues. In DNA form, the CDR3 reads TGCAGTGCCCAAAGGACAGGAGAGTTCTACGAGCAGTACTTC. This sequence encodes CSAQRTGEFYEQYF.

CDR3 sequence reads: CASSPGAGGTEAFF. The CDR3 coding sequence is TGTGCCAGCAGCCCAGGGGCGGGGGGGACTGAAGCTTTCTTT. This chain links TRBV12-3 or TRBV12-4 with TRBJ1-1; possible D gene TRBD1, 6 bases. Trimming pared 6 bases from V and 5 bases from J, leaving 16 bases between. The CDR3 covers 14 residues.

The chain is built from TRBV5-1 and TRBJ2-7; unclear D gene. This CDR3 region has 14 residues. Trimming removed 0 bases from V and 2 bases from J, with 9 bases in between. Germline assignment: CDR1 SGHRS and CDR2 YFSETQ. The CDR3 reads CASSLGSATYEQYF. The CDR3 DNA reads as TGCGCCAGCAGCTTGGGTTCTGCTACCTACGAGCAGTACTTC.

This chain links TRBV7-8 with TRBJ2-7, with TRBD1 matching over 8 bases. Germline CDR1 reads SGHVS; CDR2 reads FQNEAQ. The V and J ends lost 4 bases and 5 bases, in that order; junction bases with no gene match: 7. The CDR3 contains 14 residues. The DNA of the CDR3 is TGTGCCAGCAGCTCCGACAGGGGAATGGACGAGCAGTACTTC. Translation: CASSSDRGMDEQYF.

The rearrangement uses TRBV7-9 and TRBJ2-6; 8 bases agree with TRBD1. With V trimmed by 2 bases and J by 2 bases, 5 bases remained unmatched. Germline values: CDR1 SEHNR, CDR2 FQNEAQ (reference sequence). This CDR3 contains 17 residues. CDR3 nucleotides: TGTGCCAGCAGCTTACCAGGGGGCTTCCCTGGGGCCAACGTCCTGACTTTC. It yields the protein CASSLPGGFPGANVLTF. The full variable domain, rest sourced from reference TRBV7-9 and TRBJ2-6, is DTGVSQNPRHKITKRGQNVTFRCDPISEHNRLYWYRQTLGQGPEFLTYFQNEAQLEKSRLLSDRFSAERPKGSFSTLEIQRTEQGDSAMYLCASSLPGGFPGANVLTFGAGSRLTVL.

This chain joins TRBV9 and TRBJ2-7; D may be TRBD1 or TRBD2 (6 bases each). Between the trimmed V and J ends, which lost 3 bases and 6 bases, there was a span of 16 bases. The CDR3 runs to 14 residues. Germline V CDR1 and CDR2: SGDLS, YYNGEE. The CDR3 protein is CASSAGGGSFEQYF. The CDR3 DNA follows: TGTGCCAGCAGCGCCGGAGGGGGTAGCTTCGAGCAGTACTTC.

This clonotype was counted between two and nine times. The chain couples TRBV29-1 to TRBJ2-1; 9 bases fit TRBD2. From germline, CDR1 is SQVTM and CDR2 ANQGSEA. V shed 8 bases and J 7 bases; nucleotides not matched to a gene: 9. The CDR3 covers 13 residues. The CDR3 nucleotides read TGCAGCCCTAGCGGGGTGGGAGGGAATGAGCAGTTCTTC. This gives the protein CSPSGVGGNEQFF.

In this sample, this clonotype turned up a few times. The V and J genes are TRBV7-9 and TRBJ2-7; TRBD2 aligns across 10 bases. V was clipped by 5 bases and J by 3 bases; unmatched bases: 7. From germline, CDR1 is SEHNR and CDR2 FQNEAQ (reference sequence). The CDR3 sequence is 15 residues long. CDR3: CASSPVGLAIYEQYF. The CDR3 nucleotides are TGTGCCAGCAGCCCAGTGGGACTAGCGATCTACGAGCAGTACTTC.

This clonotype came up many times. The V gene is TRBV27, the J gene TRBJ2-7, with D uncertain. This CDR3 region has 13 residues. Germline V lookup: CDR1 MNHEY, CDR2 SMNVEV (reference sequence). Trimming shortened V by 8 bases and J by 1 base, and 12 bases separated the two germline ends. CDR3 sequence reads: CASWGASSYEQYF. In DNA, the CDR3 is TGTGCCAGCTGGGGTGCGAGTTCCTACGAGCAGTACTTC.

Only a few counts were recorded for this clonotype. The chain links TRBV23-1 to TRBJ2-1, with a weak D call TRBD1 (5 bases). TRBV23-1 is designated an ORF whose function remains uncertain. The CDR3 contains 12 residues. The CDR3 bases are TGCGCTACCCCAGGGAATTCGGATGAGCAGTTCTTC. This encodes CATPGNSDEQFF.

CDR3 DNA sequence: TGTGCCAGTAGTTACGACACCTTGACAGATCCGAACACTGAAGCTTTCTTT. Protein product: CASSYDTLTDPNTEAFF. The chain recombines TRBV19 with TRBJ1-1; possibly TRBD1 for D (5 bases). Trimming removed 5 bases from V and 1 base from J, with 20 bases in between. CDR1 LNHDA and CDR2 SQIVND come from the germline V gene (reference sequence). The CDR3 runs 17 residues.

This clonotype was seen more than once but under ten times. V and J are TRBV4-1 and TRBJ2-6; 7 nucleotides line up with TRBD1. The CDR3 is 17 residues long. The J segment lost 0 bases and the V segment lost 3 bases, leaving 5 bases of the junction unmatched. The germline gives CDR1 MGHRA, CDR2 YSYEKL. CDR3 sequence: CASSHEDRLSGANVLTF. The CDR3 DNA reads as TGCGCCAGCAGCCACGAGGACAGGCTCTCTGGGGCCAACGTCCTGACTTTC.

V and J are TRBV9 and TRBJ2-5, with TRBD1 as a possible D gene (6 bases). The CDR3 extends over 14 amino acids. Trimming pared 3 bases from V and 0 bases from J, leaving 9 bases between. The germline gives CDR1 SGDLS, CDR2 YYNGEE. The CDR3 spells CASSASGDQETQYF. The CDR3 DNA sequence: TGTGCCAGCAGCGCGTCAGGGGACCAAGAGACCCAGTACTTC.

The V call is TRBV7-9, the J call TRBJ2-7; D may be TRBD1 or TRBD2 (5 bases each). Germline V lookup: CDR1 SEHNR, CDR2 FQNEAQ (reference sequence). The CDR3 contains 15 residues. V was cut by 6 bases and J by 0 bases, with 15 bases left in between. The CDR3 DNA follows: TGTGCCAGCAGGCGTCCCGGGACGGGCTCCTACGAGCAGTACTTC. This codes for CASRRPGTGSYEQYF.

In its sample, this clonotype was seen a few times. V usage is TRBV9 and J usage is TRBJ2-3; D remains unclear. V was clipped by 4 bases and J by 5 bases, with 11 bases between them. The CDR3 contains 13 residues. CDR1 is SGDLS, CDR2 YYNGEE, per germline. CDR3 region: CASSTPPVDTQYF. The CDR3 region has the DNA TGTGCCAGCAGCACACCACCGGTAGATACGCAGTATTTT.

This clonotype was recorded at least ten times. Here the CDR3 DNA reads TGTGCCAGCAGTGAATCAGGGCAAGAGACCCAGTACTTC. This encodes CASSESGQETQYF. The chain links TRBV25-1 to TRBJ2-5; D is possibly TRBD1 (5 bases). The CDR3 is 13 residues long. V lost 1 base and J 2 bases, leaving 5 bases between the germline ends. The germline CDR1 and CDR2 sequences are MGHDK and SYGVNS.

This clonotype has at least ten counts. The V gene is TRBV6-5, the J gene TRBJ2-1; D gene uncertain. The CDR3 is 13 amino acids. V was shortened by 4 bases and J by 7 bases, with 11 bases between the two germline ends. Germline loops: CDR1 MNHEY, CDR2 SVGAGI. The CDR3: CASSFGRSNEQFF. The CDR3, as DNA: TGTGCCAGCAGTTTCGGACGATCAAATGAGCAGTTCTTC.